This T cell receptor beta chain was recovered during a study of cytomegalovirus exposure and HLA in healthy donors. Germline V gene sequence: CDR1 SGHAT, CDR2 FQNNGV. The CDR3 extends over 15 amino acids. The V gene lost 1 base and the J gene lost 0 bases, with 7 bases spanning the gap. Of note for this clone: Its antigen is not known.

Primers included in the PCR were 60 Vbeta and 13 Jbeta primers. TCRdb's copy holds only in-frame clones and misses some; the assay was immunoSEQ multiplex PCR. The sample gives around 250,000 clones, over 90% of which show up once; about 1.5% is in the top ten. The study's findings and limits: Published work reported that the classifier diagnosed cytomegalovirus status with high specificity and sensitivity. For TCR beta chains, V- and J-gene trimming was later linked to a missense DCLRE1C variant. A later analysis found that most CMV-associated TCR beta chains appeared HLA-restricted.

Sequencing input: PBMCs. V usage is TRBV11-2 and J usage is TRBJ1-3; no reliable D call. The TCR originated in a girl aged 2-9 years in good health and CMV-seronegative. The CDR3 bases are TGTGCCAGCAGCTTAGCAGGTGGCTCTGGAAACACCATATATTTT. Protein product: CASSLAGGSGNTIYF.